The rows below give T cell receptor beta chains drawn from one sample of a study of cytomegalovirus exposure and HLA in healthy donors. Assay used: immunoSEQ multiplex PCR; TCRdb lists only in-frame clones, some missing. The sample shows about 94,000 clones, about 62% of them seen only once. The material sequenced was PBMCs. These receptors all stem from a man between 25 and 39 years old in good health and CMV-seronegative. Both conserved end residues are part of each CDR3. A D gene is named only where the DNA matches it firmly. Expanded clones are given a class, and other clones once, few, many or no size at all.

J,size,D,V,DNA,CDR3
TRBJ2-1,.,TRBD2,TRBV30,TGTGCCTGGAGTGTTACTACTAGCGGGAGTCCCTACAATGAGCAGTTCTTC,CAWSVTTSGSPYNEQFF
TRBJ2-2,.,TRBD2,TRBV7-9,TGTGCCAGCAGCCAGAGCGGGACTAGCTGGTCCGGGGAGCTGTTTTTT,CASSQSGTSWSGELFF
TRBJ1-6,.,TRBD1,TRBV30,TGTGCCTGGAGAAGGGGACAGGGTGGTTCACCCCTCCACTTT,CAWRRGQGGSPLHF
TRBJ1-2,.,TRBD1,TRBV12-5,TGTGCTAGTGGTTCTTCGACAGGGGACTATGGCTACACCTTC,CASGSSTGDYGYTF
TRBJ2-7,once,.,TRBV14,TGTGCCAGCAGCCATGAGGTTGGATACGGCTACGAGCAGTACTTC,CASSHEVGYGYEQYF
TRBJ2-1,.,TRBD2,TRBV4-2,TGTGCCAGCAGCCTCGGACTAGCAGCCTACAATGAGCAGTTCTTC,CASSLGLAAYNEQFF
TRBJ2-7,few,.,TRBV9,TGTGCCAGCGGTAGGACCCTTAGCGGCGCAACCTACGAGCAGTACTTC,CASGRTLSGATYEQYF
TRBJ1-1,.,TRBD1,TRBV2,TGTGCCAGCTTTCCTCAGGGGGCAGTCACTGAAGCTTTCTTT,CASFPQGAVTEAFF
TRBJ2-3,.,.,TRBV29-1,TGCAGCGTTGAAGATGGGGGGTTGACGGGACCCACAGATACGCAGTATTTT,CSVEDGGLTGPTDTQYF
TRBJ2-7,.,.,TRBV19,TGTGCCAGTAGTGTACAGGGCGAAGGGTCCTACGAGCAGTACTTC,CASSVQGEGSYEQYF
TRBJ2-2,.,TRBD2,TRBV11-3,TGTGCCAGCAGTCCAGCGACTAGCGGGGCGAGCGGGGAGCTGTTTTTT,CASSPATSGASGELFF
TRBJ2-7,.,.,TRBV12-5,TGTGCTAGTGGTTCCCACAGCCCCTACGAGCAGTACTTC,CASGSHSPYEQYF
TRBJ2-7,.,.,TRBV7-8,TGTGCCAGCAGCTTAGTTTCCCCGAGGCAGGGCTACGAGCAGTACTTC,CASSLVSPRQGYEQYF
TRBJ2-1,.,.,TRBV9,TGTGCCAGCAGCGGAAGGGGTGAGCAGTTCTTC,CASSGRGEQFF
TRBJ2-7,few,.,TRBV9,TGTGCCAGCAGCGTAGAGCCGGGTACCTACGAGCAGTACTTC,CASSVEPGTYEQYF
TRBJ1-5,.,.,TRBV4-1,TGCGCCAGCAGCCAAGAAGGGGGACAGCCCCAGCATTTT,CASSQEGGQPQHF
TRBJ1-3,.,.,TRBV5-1,TGCGCCAGCAGCTTTCAGGGCTCAGTCTCTGGAAACACCATATATTTT,CASSFQGSVSGNTIYF
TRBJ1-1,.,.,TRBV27,TGTGCCAGCTGGGTCCCGGGGTCGAACACTGAAGCTTTCTTT,CASWVPGSNTEAFF
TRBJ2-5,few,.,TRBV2,TGTGCCAGTGCTACCCAAGAGACCCAGTACTTC,CASATQETQYF
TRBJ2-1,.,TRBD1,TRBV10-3,TGTGCCATCAGTGAGACTGGGACAGGGGTACACTACAATGAGCAGTTCTTC,CAISETGTGVHYNEQFF
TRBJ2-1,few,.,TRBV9,TGTGCCAGCAGCGCACAGATCTCCTACAATGAGCAGTTCTTC,CASSAQISYNEQFF
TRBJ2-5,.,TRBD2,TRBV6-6,TGTGCCAGCAGTTACTCAAGACTAGCGGGAGAGACCCAGTACTTC,CASSYSRLAGETQYF
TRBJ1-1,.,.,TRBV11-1,TGTGCCAGCAGCCAACTCGCGAGACATAAGAACACTGAAGCTTTCTTT,CASSQLARHKNTEAFF
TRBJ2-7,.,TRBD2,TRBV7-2,TGTGCCAGCAGCTTACAGCGGGGGGGCGGGGAGCAGTACTTC,CASSLQRGGGEQYF
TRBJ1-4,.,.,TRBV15,TGTGCCACCAGCAGCCTCCGGGACATACCGAAAAAACTGTTTTTT,CATSSLRDIPKKLFF
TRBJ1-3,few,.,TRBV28,TGTGCCAGCAGCGCAGGGCTTGGGTCTGGAAACACCATATATTTT,CASSAGLGSGNTIYF
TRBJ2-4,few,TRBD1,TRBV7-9,TGTGCCAGCAGCCAAGGGCAGGGACAGGGTTACGTCGCCAAAAACATTCAGTACTTC,CASSQGQGQGYVAKNIQYF
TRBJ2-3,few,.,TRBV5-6,TGTGCCAGCAGCTTCGGGACACTCACAGATACGCAGTATTTT,CASSFGTLTDTQYF
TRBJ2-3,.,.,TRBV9,TGTGCCAGCAGCCCCCCTAAGGGGCACACAGATACGCAGTATTTT,CASSPPKGHTDTQYF
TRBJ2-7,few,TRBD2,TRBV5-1,TGCGCCAGCAGCTTGATGATCGGGGGGGGCTTCTACGAGCAGTACTTC,CASSLMIGGGFYEQYF
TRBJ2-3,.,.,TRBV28,TGTGCCAGCAGACGGACGGACAGTCTGTATTTT,CASRRTDSLYF
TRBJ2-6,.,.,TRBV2,TGTGCCAGCAGTGAAAGGGGTTATTCCTCTTATGACTCTGGGGCCAACGTCCTGACTTTC,CASSERGYSSYDSGANVLTF
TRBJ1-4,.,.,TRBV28,TGTGCCAGCAGTTTAAACCCAAACTCGGTCGAAAAACTGTTTTTT,CASSLNPNSVEKLFF
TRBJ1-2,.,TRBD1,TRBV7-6,TGTGCCAGCGCCACTACGGGACAGGACTATGGCTACACCTTC,CASATTGQDYGYTF
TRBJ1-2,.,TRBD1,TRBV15,TGTGCCACCAGCCAGGGACAGGGGCCCTATGGCTACACCTTC,CATSQGQGPYGYTF
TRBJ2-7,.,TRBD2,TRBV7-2,TGTGCCAGCAGCTTTGCTAGCGGGGGGCTATACGAGCAGTACTTC,CASSFASGGLYEQYF
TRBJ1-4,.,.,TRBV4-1,TGCGCCAGCAGCCAAGATGATCAGCCCAGGGTAGGTGAAAAACTGTTTTTT,CASSQDDQPRVGEKLFF
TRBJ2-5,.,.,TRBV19,TGTGCCAGTAGTCTAATAGGGGCTTGGGAGACCCAGTACTTC,CASSLIGAWETQYF
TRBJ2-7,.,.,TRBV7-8,TGTGCCAGCAGCTTAAGGTGGGGCCGAAGCTCCTACGAGCAGTACTTC,CASSLRWGRSSYEQYF
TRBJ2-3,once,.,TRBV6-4,TGTGCCAGCAGTGACCGGAGCACAGATACGCAGTATTTT,CASSDRSTDTQYF
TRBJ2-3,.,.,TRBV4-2,TGTGCCAGCAGTCCTCCCAGGTCGGGGGATACGCAGTATTTT,CASSPPRSGDTQYF